This T cell receptor (beta chain) was retrieved from a study of beta chain features in type 1 diabetes. General study findings and limits: Equally in patients and controls, shorter templates might have been favored by PCR. Type 1 diabetes patients showed a moderate but significant shortening of TCRB CDR3s in all four CD4+ subsets.

As regards this clone: No antigen is known for it.

This CDR3 is 15 amino acids long. Trimming took off 0 bases at V and 1 base at J, with 8 bases between the two ends. Germline loops: CDR1 SGHAT, CDR2 FQNNGV. Sorting with CD45RO/CCR7/CD25/CD127/CD95/CD27 yielded naive, central memory, regulatory and stem-like memory CD4+ cells. Since all of the isolated RNA was reverse transcribed, expressed TCRB transcripts were what got sequenced. TCRdb's table, derived via immunoSEQ multiplex PCR, lists solely in-frame clones and lacks some. The table shows about 41,000 clones, with around 63% occurring only once. The sequenced sample consisted of Tregs from blood. The chain links TRBV11-2 to TRBJ2-3; D remains ambiguous. The clonotype comes from a man aged 30 to 39 with type 1 diabetes. Some clones in this sample may be carry-over from other donors' samples. CDR3 sequence reads: CASSLDYGGTDTQYF. CDR3 nucleotides: TGTGCCAGCAGCTTAGATTACGGAGGCACAGATACGCAGTATTTT.